This T cell receptor (beta chain) is from a study of T cells in Graves' hyperthyroidism and ophthalmopathy. Amplification yielded TCR beta CDR3 regions, with RNA transcripts as the source. With the HTBI primer set, the TCR CDR3 went through a first round of RT-PCR. MiXCR was run by TCRdb on the multiplex PCR reads, yielding one entry per CDR3 protein. The sample yields about 360,000 distinct CDR3 sequences, about 13% seen once. Germline V gives CDR1 LGHNA, CDR2 YSLEER. The V segment lost 2 bases and the J segment 3 bases; nucleotides outside the gene matches: 4. The CDR3 loop spans 15 amino acids. Study-wide results and caveats: Peripheral blood also featured most of the thyroid clonotypes expanded above 0.001. Ophthalmopathy was told apart from stable hyperthyroidism by a 13 V-J model.

This clonotype has at least ten counts. The antigen remains unidentified. The sequence was obtained from a woman under 30 with Graves' hyperthyroidism. Sequenced sample: blood. The chain employs TRBV4-3 and TRBJ2-3, with 8 nucleotides matching TRBD1. The CDR3 DNA reads TGCGCCAGCAGCCAATTCGGACAGGGAACAGATACGCAGTATTTT. Its translation is CASSQFGQGTDTQYF.